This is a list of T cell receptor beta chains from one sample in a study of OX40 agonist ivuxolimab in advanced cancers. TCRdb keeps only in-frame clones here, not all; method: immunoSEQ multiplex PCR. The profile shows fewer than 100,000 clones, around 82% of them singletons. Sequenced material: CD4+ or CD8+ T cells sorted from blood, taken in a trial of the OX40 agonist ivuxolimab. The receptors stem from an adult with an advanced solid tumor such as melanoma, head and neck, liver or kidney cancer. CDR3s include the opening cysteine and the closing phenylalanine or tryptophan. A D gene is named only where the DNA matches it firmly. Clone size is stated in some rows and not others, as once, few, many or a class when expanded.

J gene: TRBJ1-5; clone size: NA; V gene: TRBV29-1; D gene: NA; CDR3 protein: CSVRNGGNQPQHF; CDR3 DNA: TGCAGCGTTCGGAACGGGGGAAACCAGCCCCAGCATTTT
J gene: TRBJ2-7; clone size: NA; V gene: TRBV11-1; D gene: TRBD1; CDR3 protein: CASSPGGYEQYF; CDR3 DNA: TGTGCCAGCAGCCCAGGGGGCTACGAGCAGTACTTC
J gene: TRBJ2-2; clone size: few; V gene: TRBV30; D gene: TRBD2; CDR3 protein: CAWSSGTSGFNTGELFF; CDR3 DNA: TGTGCCTGGAGTTCCGGGACTAGCGGATTTAACACCGGGGAGCTGTTTTTT
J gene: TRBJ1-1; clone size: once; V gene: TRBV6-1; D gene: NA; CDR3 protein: CASRGGTYTEAFF; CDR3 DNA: TGTGCCAGCAGGGGGGGCACATACACTGAAGCTTTCTTT
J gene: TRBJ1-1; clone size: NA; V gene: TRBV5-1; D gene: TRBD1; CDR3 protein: CASSQGENTEAFF; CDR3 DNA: TGCGCCAGCAGCCAGGGGGAGAACACTGAAGCTTTCTTT
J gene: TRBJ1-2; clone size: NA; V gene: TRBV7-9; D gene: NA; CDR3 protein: CASSRSYGYTF; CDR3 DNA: TGTGCCAGCAGCAGGTCATATGGCTACACCTTC
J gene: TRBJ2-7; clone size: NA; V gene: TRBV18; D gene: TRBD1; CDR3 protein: CASSDRVSYEQYF; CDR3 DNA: TGTGCCAGCTCCGACAGGGTTTCCTACGAGCAGTACTTC
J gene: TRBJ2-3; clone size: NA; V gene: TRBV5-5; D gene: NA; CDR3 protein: CASSLVKRTDTQYF; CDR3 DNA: TGTGCCAGCAGCTTGGTGAAACGGACAGATACGCAGTATTTT
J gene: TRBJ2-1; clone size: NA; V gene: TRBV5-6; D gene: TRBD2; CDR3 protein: CASSPTLAGKGNEQFF; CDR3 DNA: TGTGCCAGCAGCCCCACATTAGCGGGGAAGGGCAATGAGCAGTTCTTC
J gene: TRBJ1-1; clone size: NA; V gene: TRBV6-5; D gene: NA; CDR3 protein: CASSYSRGDTEAFF; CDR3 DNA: TGTGCCAGCAGTTACTCGAGAGGGGACACTGAAGCTTTCTTT
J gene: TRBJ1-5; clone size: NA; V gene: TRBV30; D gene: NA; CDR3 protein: CAWAGLNSNQPQHF; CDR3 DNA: TGTGCCTGGGCGGGGCTCAATAGCAATCAGCCCCAGCATTTT
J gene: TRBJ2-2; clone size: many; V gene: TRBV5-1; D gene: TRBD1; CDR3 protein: CASSGRGLDGELFF; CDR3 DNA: TGCGCCAGCAGCGGCAGGGGGCTGGACGGGGAGCTGTTTTTT
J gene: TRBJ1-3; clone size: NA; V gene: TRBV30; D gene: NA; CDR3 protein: CAWRREEDTIYF; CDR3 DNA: TGTGCCTGGAGAAGAGAGGAGGACACCATATATTTT
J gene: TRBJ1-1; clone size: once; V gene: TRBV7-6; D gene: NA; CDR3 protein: CASSSRPGAGGAEAFF; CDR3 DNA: TGTGCCAGCAGCTCCAGACCCGGGGCGGGCGGGGCTGAAGCTTTCTTT
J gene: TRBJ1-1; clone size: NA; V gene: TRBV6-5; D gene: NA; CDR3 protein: CASSLGGTREEAFF; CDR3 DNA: TGTGCCAGCAGCCTAGGGGGGACGAGGGAAGAAGCTTTCTTT
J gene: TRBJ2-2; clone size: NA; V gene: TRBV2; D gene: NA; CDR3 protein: CASSGSGRGTGELFF; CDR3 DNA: TGTGCCAGCAGTGGGAGCGGGCGGGGCACCGGGGAGCTGTTTTTT
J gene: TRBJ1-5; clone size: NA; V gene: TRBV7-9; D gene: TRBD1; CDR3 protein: CASSLGDRDHQPQHF; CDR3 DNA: TGTGCCAGCAGCTTAGGGGACAGGGATCATCAGCCCCAGCATTTT
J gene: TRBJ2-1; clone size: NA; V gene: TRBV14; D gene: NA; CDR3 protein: CASSQDRGLGQFF; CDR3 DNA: TGTGCCAGCAGCCAAGATCGGGGGCTCGGGCAGTTCTTC
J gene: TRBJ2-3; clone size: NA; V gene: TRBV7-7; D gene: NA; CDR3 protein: CASSPGVQGGQYF; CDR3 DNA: TGTGCCAGCAGCCCGGGGGTCCAGGGAGGGCAGTATTTT
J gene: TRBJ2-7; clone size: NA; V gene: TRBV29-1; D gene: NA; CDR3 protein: CSVWDSYEQYF; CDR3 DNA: TGCAGCGTTTGGGACTCCTACGAGCAGTACTTC
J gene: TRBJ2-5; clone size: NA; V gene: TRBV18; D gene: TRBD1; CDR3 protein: CASSFSVGQGKTQYF; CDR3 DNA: TGTGCCAGCTCATTCTCCGTGGGACAGGGAAAGACCCAGTACTTC
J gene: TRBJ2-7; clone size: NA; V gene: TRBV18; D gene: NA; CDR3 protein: CASSNPGVSYEQYF; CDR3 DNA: TGTGCCAGCTCAAATCCCGGGGTCTCCTACGAGCAGTACTTC
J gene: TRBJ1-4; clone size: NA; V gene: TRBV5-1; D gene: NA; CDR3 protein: CASSLEGLGNEKLFF; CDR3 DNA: TGCGCCAGCAGCTTGGAAGGCCTAGGTAATGAAAAACTGTTTTTT
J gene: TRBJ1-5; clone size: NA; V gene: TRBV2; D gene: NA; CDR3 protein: CASSERGYSNQPQHF; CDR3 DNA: TGTGCCAGCAGTGAACGCGGGTATAGCAATCAGCCCCAGCATTTT
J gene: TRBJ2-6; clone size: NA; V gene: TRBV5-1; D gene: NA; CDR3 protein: CASSSPGANVLTF; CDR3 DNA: TGCGCCAGCAGCTCCCCGGGGGCCAACGTCCTGACTTTC
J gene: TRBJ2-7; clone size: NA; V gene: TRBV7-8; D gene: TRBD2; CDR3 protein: CASSLGLGLSEQYF; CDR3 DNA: TGTGCCAGCAGCCTAGGACTAGGGCTCTCGGAGCAGTACTTC
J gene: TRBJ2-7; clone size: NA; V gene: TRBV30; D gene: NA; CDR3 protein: CAWSRGVREQYF; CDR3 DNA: TGTGCCTGGAGCAGAGGGGTGAGGGAGCAGTACTTC
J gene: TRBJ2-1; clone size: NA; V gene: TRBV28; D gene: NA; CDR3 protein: CASSLVGTNDRLVNEQFF; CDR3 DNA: TGTGCCAGCAGTTTAGTAGGGACCAACGACAGGTTGGTCAATGAGCAGTTCTTC
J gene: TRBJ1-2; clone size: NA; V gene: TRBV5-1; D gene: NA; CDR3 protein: CASSALGLADYGYTF; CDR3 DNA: TGCGCCAGCAGCGCCCTGGGATTGGCCGACTATGGCTACACCTTC
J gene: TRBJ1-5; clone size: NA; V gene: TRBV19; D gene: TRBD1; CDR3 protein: CASSIGYRGVSNQPQHF; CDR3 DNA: TGTGCCAGTAGTATAGGGTACAGGGGGGTGAGCAATCAGCCCCAGCATTTT
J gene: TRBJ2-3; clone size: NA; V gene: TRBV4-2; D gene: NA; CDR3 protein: CASSQVAIGTDTQYF; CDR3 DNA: TGTGCCAGCAGCCAAGTGGCGATTGGGACAGATACGCAGTATTTT
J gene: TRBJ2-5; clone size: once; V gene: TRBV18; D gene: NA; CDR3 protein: CASSPRRGDQETQYF; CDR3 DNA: TGTGCCAGCTCACCACGTAGGGGAGACCAAGAGACCCAGTACTTC
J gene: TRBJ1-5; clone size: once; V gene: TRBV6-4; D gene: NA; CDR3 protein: CASNEEGGRNQPQHF; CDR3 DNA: TGTGCCAGCAACGAGGAGGGGGGCAGGAATCAGCCCCAGCATTTT
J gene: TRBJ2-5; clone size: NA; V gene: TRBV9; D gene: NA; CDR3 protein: CASSAQVDQETQYF; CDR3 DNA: TGTGCCAGCAGCGCCCAGGTCGACCAAGAGACCCAGTACTTC
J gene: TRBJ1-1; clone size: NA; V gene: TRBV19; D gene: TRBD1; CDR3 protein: CASRIHRGNTEAFF; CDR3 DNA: TGTGCCAGTAGGATACACAGGGGGAACACTGAAGCTTTCTTT
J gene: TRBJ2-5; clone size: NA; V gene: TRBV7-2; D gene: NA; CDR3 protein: CASSAGQHQETQYF; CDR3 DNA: TGTGCCAGCAGCGCGGGACAGCACCAAGAGACCCAGTACTTC
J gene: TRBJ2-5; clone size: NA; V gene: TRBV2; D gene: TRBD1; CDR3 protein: CASRRGQGYQETQYF; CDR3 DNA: TGTGCCAGCAGGAGAGGACAGGGGTACCAAGAGACCCAGTACTTC
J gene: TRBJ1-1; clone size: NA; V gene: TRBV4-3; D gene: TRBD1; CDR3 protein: CASSQVSPGGEAFF; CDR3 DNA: TGCGCCAGCAGCCAAGTATCCCCAGGGGGTGAAGCTTTCTTT
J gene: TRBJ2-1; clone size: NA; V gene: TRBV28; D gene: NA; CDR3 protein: CASSLFTQFF; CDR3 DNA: TGTGCCAGCAGTTTATTCACGCAGTTCTTC
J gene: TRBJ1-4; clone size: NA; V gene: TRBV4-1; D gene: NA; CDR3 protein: CASSQVSRDWEKLFF; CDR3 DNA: TGCGCCAGCAGCCAAGTCAGCCGGGATTGGGAAAAACTGTTTTTT
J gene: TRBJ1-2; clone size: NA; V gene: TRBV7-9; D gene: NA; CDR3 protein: CASSRTLGGDGYTF; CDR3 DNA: TGTGCCAGCAGCCGAACCCTGGGGGGTGATGGCTACACCTTC
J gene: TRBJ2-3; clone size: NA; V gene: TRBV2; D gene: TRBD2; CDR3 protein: CASMLAGAYTDTQYF; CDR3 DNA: TGTGCCAGCATGCTAGCGGGGGCCTACACAGATACGCAGTATTTT
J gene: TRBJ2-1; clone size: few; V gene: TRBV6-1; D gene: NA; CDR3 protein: CASSQKTNEQFF; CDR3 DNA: TGTGCCAGCAGCCAAAAAACTAATGAGCAGTTCTTC
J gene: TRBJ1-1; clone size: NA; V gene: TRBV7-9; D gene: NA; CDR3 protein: CASRPSGSGGGGKAFF; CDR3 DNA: TGTGCCAGCCGACCCTCCGGAAGTGGTGGGGGAGGTAAAGCTTTCTTT
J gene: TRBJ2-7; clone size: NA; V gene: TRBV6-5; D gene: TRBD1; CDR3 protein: CASRRGQGAYEQYF; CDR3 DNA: TGTGCCAGCAGAAGGGGACAGGGGGCCTACGAGCAGTACTTC
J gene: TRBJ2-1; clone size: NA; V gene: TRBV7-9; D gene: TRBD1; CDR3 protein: CASSFDRDRGRNEQFF; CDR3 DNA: TGTGCCAGCAGCTTTGACCGGGACAGGGGTCGTAATGAGCAGTTCTTC
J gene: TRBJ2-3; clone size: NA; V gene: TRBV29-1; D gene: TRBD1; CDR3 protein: CSVEPRTGDTDTQYF; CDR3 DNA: TGCAGCGTTGAACCACGGACAGGGGACACAGATACGCAGTATTTT
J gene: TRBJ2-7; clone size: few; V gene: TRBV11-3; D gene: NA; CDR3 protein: CASSPQIQSYEQYF; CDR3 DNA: TGTGCCAGCAGCCCCCAGATTCAGTCCTACGAGCAGTACTTC
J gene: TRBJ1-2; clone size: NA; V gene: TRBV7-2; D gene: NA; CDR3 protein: CASSAGPNYGYTF; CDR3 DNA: TGTGCCAGCAGCGCGGGCCCGAACTATGGCTACACCTTC
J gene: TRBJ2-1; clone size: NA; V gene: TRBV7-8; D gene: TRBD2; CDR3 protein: CASSDQRGGSYNEQFF; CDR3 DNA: TGTGCCAGCAGCGATCAGCGGGGTGGGTCCTACAATGAGCAGTTCTTC
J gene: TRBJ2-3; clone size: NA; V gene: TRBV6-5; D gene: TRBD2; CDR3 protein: CASSLGLAGGLDTQYF; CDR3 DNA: TGTGCCAGCAGTTTGGGACTAGCGGGGGGGCTAGATACGCAGTATTTT
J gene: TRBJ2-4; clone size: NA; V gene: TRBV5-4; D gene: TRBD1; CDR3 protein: CASSSQGVKNIQYF; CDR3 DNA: TGTGCCAGCAGTTCTCAGGGGGTCAAAAACATTCAGTACTTC
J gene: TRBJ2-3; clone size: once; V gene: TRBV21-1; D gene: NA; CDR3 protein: CASSKVASGKSTDTQYF; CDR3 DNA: TGTGCCAGCAGCAAAGTGGCAAGCGGGAAATCCACAGATACGCAGTATTTT
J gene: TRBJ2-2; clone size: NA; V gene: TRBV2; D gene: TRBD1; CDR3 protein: CASSPTRQGPGELFF; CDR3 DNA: TGTGCCAGCAGTCCTACAAGACAGGGCCCCGGGGAGCTGTTTTTT
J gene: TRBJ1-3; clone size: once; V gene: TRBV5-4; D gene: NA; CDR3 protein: CASSQDPGPVGNTIYF; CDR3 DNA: TGTGCCAGCAGCCAAGACCCGGGGCCGGTTGGAAACACCATATATTTT
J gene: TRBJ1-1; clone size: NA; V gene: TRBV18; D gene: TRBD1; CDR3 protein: CASSPRTGGEAFF; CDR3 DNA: TGTGCCAGCTCACCGCGGACAGGGGGTGAAGCTTTCTTT
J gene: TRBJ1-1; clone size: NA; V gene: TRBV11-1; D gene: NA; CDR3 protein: CASSPPGGLNTEAFF; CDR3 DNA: TGTGCCAGCAGCCCCCCCGGGGGATTGAACACTGAAGCTTTCTTT
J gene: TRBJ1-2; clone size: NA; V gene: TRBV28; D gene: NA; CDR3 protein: CASSLVGENGYTF; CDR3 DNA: TGTGCCAGCAGTTTGGTGGGCGAGAATGGCTACACCTTC
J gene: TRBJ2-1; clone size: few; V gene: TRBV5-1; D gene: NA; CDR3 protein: CASSTGTESYNEQFF; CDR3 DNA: TGCGCCAGCAGCACCGGGACGGAATCCTACAATGAGCAGTTCTTC